Reported below is one T cell receptor beta chain. This clone's antigen is unknown. One base away there is no much larger clone; base qualities are not given. The method behind the library was 5' RACE. The sequencer was an Illumina HiSeq 2000. A universal primer binding site was introduced by template switching, and a unique molecular identifier was present in the final cDNA, enabling accurate counting of TCR cDNA molecules. Specific primers in the conserved constant-segment region were used to synthesize first-strand cDNA for the TCR alpha and beta chains. To control for contamination, every cDNA library carried two barcodes: a SMART-Mk sample barcode plus Illumina barcodes. Two successive PCR steps introduced TruSeq adapter sequences along with Illumina sample barcodes. Sequencing of the TCR alpha and beta cDNA libraries was done on the Illumina HiSeq platform using custom primers. On the authors' methods: Raw reads were processed with MiGEC to extract unique molecular identifiers, and MiXCR was used to determine CDR3 positions. Recombination models were inferred per individual with the repgenHMM and IGoR tools using an EM algorithm. Shared clonotypes were analyzed with the tcR package in R, and sharing was normalized by the product of cloneset sizes. Out-of-frame nonproductive sequences were analyzed to study raw recombination free of thymic and clonal selection effects. TCRdb passed the public sequencing reads through fastp at Q25 and MiXCR, retaining productive beta sequences. One record per CDR3 amino acid sequence lists the most common genes and DNA. The V and J calls and clone size are TCRdb's, not the authors'. A total of about 920,000 distinct CDR3 sequences appear in this sample, 10% to 15% of them only once. Around 1.5% of the sample is held by the ten biggest clonotypes.

The CDR3 goes from the cysteine to the phenylalanine over 15 residues. The retained sequence is limited to the CDR3, 45 bases, with the frame set at the first base. In the germline V gene, CDR1 corresponds to SGHRS and CDR2 to YFSETQ. The junction carries 14 bases between V and J, which are trimmed by 0 bases and 10 bases respectively. Every donor in the study was a healthy Caucasian. The twin cohort consisted of three pairs of female monozygotic twins, all aged roughly 18 to 29 years. Peripheral blood mononuclear cells were the source from which RNA for the TCR libraries was isolated. This record comes from a study of identical twins (TCRdb year 2016). About the full investigation: To test whether fetal clonotypes persist, the study used deep sequencing on TCR alpha and beta repertoires from monozygotic twins, unrelated adults of various ages, and cord blood. To rule out contamination, the twin experiments were replicated at different times with different library preparation protocols. Overall study outcomes, separate from this receptor: Abundant cord blood beta clonotypes had fewer insertions, young adult naive repertoires showed a similar but weaker trend, and memory repertoires showed no such trend. Because the same donors could not be followed over many years, conclusions were based on cross-sectional statistical analysis. In beta out-of-frame sequences, excess twin sharing was weaker, because having fewer shared sequences lowered the signal-to-noise ratio. Compared with coincidental sharing between unrelated individuals, an excess of low generation-probability sequences was observed among out-of-frame TCR alpha sequences shared between twins. Invariant T cells such as MAIT and iNKT could partly confound zero-insertion analyses, although diverse VJ usage argued against such confounding for most clonotypes. Recombination models systematically underestimated out-of-frame TCR alpha sharing in monozygotic twins but agreed with sharing between unrelated individuals.

These data were likewise used in another study, on yellow fever vaccine responses in identical twins. Per that second paper: The T cell response to vaccination in identical twins was reported by the authors to appear partly convergent and partly personalized. In identical twins, the study followed T cell clones that responded to the vaccine with precision.

The sample was PBMCs. The chain joins TRBV5-1 to TRBJ1-6; no D segment can be confidently identified. This clonotype was obtained from a woman between 18 and 29 years old in good health. Here the CDR3 is given as CASSLGNAVGSPLHF. The sequenced DNA: TGCGCCAGCAGCTTGGGAAACGCCGTGGGCTCACCCCTCCACTTT.